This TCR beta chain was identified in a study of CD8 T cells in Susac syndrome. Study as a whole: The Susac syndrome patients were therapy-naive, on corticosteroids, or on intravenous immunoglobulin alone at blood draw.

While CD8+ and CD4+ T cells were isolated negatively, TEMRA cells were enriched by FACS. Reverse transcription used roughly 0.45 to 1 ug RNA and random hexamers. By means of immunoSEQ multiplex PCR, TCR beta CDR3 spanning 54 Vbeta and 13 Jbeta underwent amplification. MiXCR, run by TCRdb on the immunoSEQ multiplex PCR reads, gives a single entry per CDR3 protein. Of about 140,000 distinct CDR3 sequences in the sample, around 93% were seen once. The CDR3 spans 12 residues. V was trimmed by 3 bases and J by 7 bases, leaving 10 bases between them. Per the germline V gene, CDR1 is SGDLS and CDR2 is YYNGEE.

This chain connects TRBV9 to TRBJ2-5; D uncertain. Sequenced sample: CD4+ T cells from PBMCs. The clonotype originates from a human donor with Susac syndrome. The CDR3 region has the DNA TGTGCCAGCAGCGGCCTAGGTTGGACCCAGTACTTC. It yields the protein CASSGLGWTQYF.